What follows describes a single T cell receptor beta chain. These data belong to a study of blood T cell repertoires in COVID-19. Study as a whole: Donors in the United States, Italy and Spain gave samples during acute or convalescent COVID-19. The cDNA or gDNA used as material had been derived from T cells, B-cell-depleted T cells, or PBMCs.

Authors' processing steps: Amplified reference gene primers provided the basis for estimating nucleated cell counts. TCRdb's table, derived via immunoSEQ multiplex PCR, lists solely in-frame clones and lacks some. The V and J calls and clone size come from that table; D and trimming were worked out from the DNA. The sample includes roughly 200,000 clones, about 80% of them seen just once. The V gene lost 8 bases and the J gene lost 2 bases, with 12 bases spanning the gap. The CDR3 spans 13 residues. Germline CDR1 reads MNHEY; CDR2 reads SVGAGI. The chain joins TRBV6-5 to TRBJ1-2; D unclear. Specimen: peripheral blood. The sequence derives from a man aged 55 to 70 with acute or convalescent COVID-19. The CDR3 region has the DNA TGTGCCAGCCAGGCGGGCGAGAACTATGGCTACACCTTC. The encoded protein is CASQAGENYGYTF.